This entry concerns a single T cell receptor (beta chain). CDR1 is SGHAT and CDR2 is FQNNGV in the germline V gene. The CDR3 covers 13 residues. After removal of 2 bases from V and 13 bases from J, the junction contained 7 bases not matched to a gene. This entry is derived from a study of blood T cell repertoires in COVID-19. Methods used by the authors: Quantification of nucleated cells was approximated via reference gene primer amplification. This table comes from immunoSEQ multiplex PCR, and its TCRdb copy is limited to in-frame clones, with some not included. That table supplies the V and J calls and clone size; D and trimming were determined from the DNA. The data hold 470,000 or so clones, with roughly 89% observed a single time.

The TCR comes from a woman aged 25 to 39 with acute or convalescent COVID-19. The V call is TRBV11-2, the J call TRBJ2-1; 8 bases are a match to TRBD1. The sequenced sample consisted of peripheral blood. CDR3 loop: CASSLPGGAIQFF. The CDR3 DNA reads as TGTGCCAGCAGCTTACCAGGGGGCGCGATACAGTTCTTC.